This TCR beta chain stems from a study of T cell responses to AZD1222 COVID-19 vaccine. Study conclusions and caveats: Every sample of the repertoires postdated the peak T cell response. Among those given AZD1222, only 6 or 7 were seropositive at baseline.

For this clone: As yet, its antigen is unknown.

TCRdb keeps only in-frame clones here, not all; method: immunoSEQ multiplex PCR. The sample has 100,000 to 150,000 clones; 80% to 95% are singletons. This CDR3 comprises 14 residues. Trimming pared 2 bases from V and 1 base from J, leaving 9 bases between. CDR1 and CDR2 (germline): GTSNPN, SVGIG (reference sequence). This receptor was identified in an adult who received the AZD1222 COVID-19 vaccine. The V gene is TRBV30, the J gene TRBJ1-5; possible D gene TRBD1, 6 bases. The material sequenced was peripheral blood, taken 28 days after the second AZD1222 dose. The CDR3 here is CAWSRGQSNQPQHF. In nucleotides, the CDR3 is TGTGCCTGGAGTCGGGGACAAAGCAATCAGCCCCAGCATTTT.